These 32 T cell receptor beta chains share one sample of origin, sequenced in a study of CDR3 diversity in severe acne. TCRdb independently ran MiXCR on the PCR reads; one entry per CDR3 protein. The table has almost 85,000 distinct CDR3 sequences, roughly 51% seen once. Sequencing was carried out using blood. The receptors originated from a male donor in good health, without acne.

V usage is TRBV10-1 and J usage is TRBJ1-1; 10 nucleotides match TRBD1. This CDR3 has 10 residues. Germline CDR1 and CDR2: WNHNN and SYGVQD (reference sequence). The J segment lost 11 bases and the V segment lost 8 bases, leaving 2 bases of the junction unmatched. The CDR3 sequence is CASADRGAFF. The CDR3 DNA is TGCGCCAGCGCGGACAGGGGGGCTTTCTTT.

To note about this clonotype: One end of the junction is discordant with germline, which a read error may explain. The chain uses TRBV6-1 and TRBJ1-6; D is unclear. Germline V gives CDR1 MNHNS, CDR2 SASEGT. The length of the CDR3 is 13 residues. Written as DNA, the CDR3 is TGTGCCATCAGTGAGCAGGAATTTTCACCCCTCCACTTT. Amino acid sequence: CAISEQEFSPLHF.

V usage is TRBV30 and J usage is TRBJ2-1; D is perhaps TRBD2 (6 bases). V dropped 1 base and J dropped 0 bases, with 7 bases sitting between them. This CDR3 is 14 amino acids long. Germline values: CDR1 GTSNPN, CDR2 SVGIG (reference sequence). The CDR3 nucleotides are TGTGCCTGGAGTGGGGACTTCTCCTACAATGAGCAGTTCTTC. Encoded protein: CAWSGDFSYNEQFF.

The CDR3 loop reads CASLDGWGGNEKLFF. DNA of the CDR3: TGTGCCAGCCTCGATGGTTGGGGAGGTAATGAAAAACTGTTTTTT. The gene calls are TRBV5-5 and TRBJ1-4; D not certain. Germline CDR1 reads SGHKS; CDR2 reads YYEKEE (reference sequence). The CDR3 length is 15 residues. V shed 7 bases and J shed 4 bases, with 17 bases lying between them.

V usage is TRBV29-1 and J usage is TRBJ1-4, with 10 bases identical to TRBD1. V shed 1 base and J 8 bases; nucleotides not matched to a gene: 7. Per the germline V gene, CDR1 is SQVTM and CDR2 is ANQGSEA. There are 15 residues in the CDR3. CDR3 bases: TGCAGCGTTGAAGTCGGGACAGGGGAAAGGGAAAAACTGTTTTTT. Encoded protein: CSVEVGTGEREKLFF.

V usage is TRBV2 and J usage is TRBJ1-2; no clear D. The V and J ends lost 3 bases and 3 bases respectively, with 8 bases between them. CDR3 length: 13 residues. The germline V gene encodes CDR1 SNHLY and CDR2 FYNNEI. The CDR3 region has the DNA TGTGCCAGCAGTGATGGACCGTACTATGGCTACACCTTC. It translates to CASSDGPYYGYTF.

Note on this clonotype: The junction departs from the called germline gene at one end, perhaps through a read error. J is TRBJ2-5 and V is TRBV10-3; D might be TRBD1 or TRBD2, each matching 5 bases. The germline gives CDR1 ENHRY, CDR2 SYGVKD. This CDR3 region has 11 residues. The CDR3 loop is CATSTRGTQHF. The CDR3 DNA reads as TGTGCCACCAGTACCAGAGGGACCCAGCACTTC.

The table lists this clonotype with many counts. The chain joins TRBV25-1 to TRBJ1-1; no clear D. Germline V gene lookup returns CDR1 MGHDK and CDR2 SYGVNS. V lost 2 bases to trimming and J lost 0 bases, with 7 bases between them. This CDR3 is 14 amino acids long. The CDR3 sequence is CASSEGVLNTEAFF. DNA of the CDR3: TGTGCCAGCAGTGAAGGAGTGTTGAACACTGAAGCTTTCTTT.

Ten or more counts support this clonotype. This chain links TRBV6-1 with TRBJ2-7; D possibly corresponds to TRBD1 (6 bases). The CDR3 has 14 amino acids. V dropped 6 bases and J dropped 2 bases, with 14 bases sitting between them. From germline, CDR1 is MNHNS and CDR2 SASEGT. CDR3: CASSSPRGTYEQYF. The CDR3 region has the DNA TGTGCCAGCAGCTCCCCCAGGGGAACCTACGAGCAGTACTTC.

This rearrangement joins TRBV7-9 to TRBJ2-7; no clear D. V was shortened by 3 bases and J by 3 bases, with 9 bases between the two germline ends. Per the germline V gene, CDR1 is SEHNR and CDR2 is FQNEAQ (reference sequence). The CDR3 length is 13 residues. CDR3 nucleotide sequence: TGTGCCAGCAGCTTGGCGACCTACTACGAGCAGTACTTC. Encoded protein: CASSLATYYEQYF.

The rearrangement uses TRBV7-8 and TRBJ2-7; 11 bases align to TRBD1. J gave up 7 bases and V 6 bases, and 8 bases lay outside the gene matches. This CDR3 spans 14 amino acids. Per the germline V gene, CDR1 is SGHVS and CDR2 is FQNEAQ. CDR3 nucleotides: TGTGCCAGCAGGTTCGGACAGGGGGCGGGAGAGCAGTACTTC. Its protein is CASRFGQGAGEQYF.

This clonotype was counted many times. The V call is TRBV10-3, the J call TRBJ2-5; D unresolved. Germline V gene lookup returns CDR1 ENHRY and CDR2 SYGVKD. V was shortened by 9 bases and J by 0 bases, with 17 bases between the two germline ends. CDR3 length: 15 amino acids. The CDR3 DNA reads TGTGCCATAAAGGGCGCCAGAAGTTACCAAGAGACCCAGTACTTC. Translation: CAIKGARSYQETQYF.

The chain is built from TRBV28 and TRBJ1-2; 9 nucleotides align to TRBD1. The J segment lost 7 bases and the V segment lost 6 bases, leaving 9 bases of the junction unmatched. This CDR3 spans 14 amino acids. The germline V gene has CDR1 MDHEN and CDR2 SYDVKM. CDR3 DNA: TGTGCCAGCAGAAGCGGAACAGGGGGCGGTGGCTACACCTTC. Encoded protein: CASRSGTGGGGYTF.

In this sample, this clonotype turned up many times. CDR3 amino acids: CASSVDSSGFEAFF. Here the CDR3 DNA reads TGTGCCAGCAGCGTAGACAGCTCGGGTTTTGAAGCTTTCTTT. The chain couples TRBV7-2 to TRBJ1-1, with a possible D match to TRBD1 (5 bases). Germline V CDR1 and CDR2: SGHTA, FQGNSA. Trimming removed 5 bases from V and 7 bases from J, with 17 bases in between. The length of the CDR3 is 14 residues. Using reference TRBV7-2 and TRBJ1-1 for the parts outside the CDR3, the full variable domain is GAGVSQSPSNKVTEKGKDVELRCDPISGHTALYWYRQSLGQGLEFLIYFQGNSAPDKSGLPSDRFSAERTGGSVSTLTIQRTQQEDSAVYLCASSVDSSGFEAFFGQGTRLTVV.

This clonotype is deemed large. The J gene is TRBJ1-6, the V gene TRBV19; D call uncertain. The length of the CDR3 is 18 residues. Germline V gene data show CDR1 as LNHDA and CDR2 as SQIVND (reference sequence). V gave up 5 bases and J gave up 5 bases, with 22 bases separating them. The CDR3 DNA reads TGTGCCAGTAGTGAATCAGGATTCTCGGCCCTGAATAATTCACCCCTCCACTTT. This encodes CASSESGFSALNNSPLHF.

The V gene is TRBV20-1, the J gene TRBJ2-7; no clear D gene. The length of the CDR3 is 12 residues. V was cut by 6 bases and J by 5 bases, with 14 bases left in between. Germline V gene lookup returns CDR1 DFQATT and CDR2 SNEGSKA (reference sequence). The DNA for the CDR3 is TGCAGTGCCAGCAGCTCTGGCCACGAGCAGTACTTC. Translating it yields CSASSSGHEQYF.

This clonotype counts as medium-sized. The V gene is TRBV7-2, the J gene TRBJ1-5; unclear D gene. Per the germline V gene, CDR1 is SGHTA and CDR2 is FQGNSA. The CDR3 covers 15 residues. V dropped 5 bases and J dropped 0 bases, with 11 bases sitting between them. CDR3 DNA sequence: TGTGCCAGCAGCGGCACTTACGCTAGCAATCAGCCCCAGCATTTT. It yields the protein CASSGTYASNQPQHF.

About this clonotype itself: The junction departs from the called germline gene at one end, perhaps through a read error. J is TRBJ2-1 and V is TRBV11-3; 7 positions match TRBD1. This CDR3 is 15 amino acids long. Per germline, CDR1 SGHNT and CDR2 YENEEA. Here the CDR3 DNA reads TGTGCCAGCAGCCCAAGGAGGACAGGAGTCGATGAGCAGTCCTTC. Its protein product is CASSPRRTGVDEQSF.

This clonotype has ten or more counts. The chain combines TRBV12-3 or TRBV12-4 with TRBJ1-2, with 8 bases lining up with TRBD1. The CDR3 contains 13 residues. V shed 8 bases, J shed 8 bases, and the junction held 10 bases outside the gene matches. For the CDR3, the DNA is TGTGCCAGCGACTCAGGGGGCGGGGGAGGCTACACCTTC. Translating gives CASDSGGGGGYTF.

This clonotype was seen at least ten times. CDR3 residues: CASSQRGPTNTGELFF. The DNA of the CDR3 is TGTGCCAGCAGCCAACGGGGGCCCACGAACACCGGGGAGCTGTTTTTT. The rearrangement uses TRBV14 and TRBJ2-2; D may correspond to TRBD1 or TRBD2 (6 bases each). This CDR3 is built from 16 residues. In germline, CDR1 is SGHDN, CDR2 FVKESK. Trimming pared 2 bases from V and 0 bases from J, leaving 10 bases between. The full variable domain, with the rest looked up from reference TRBV14 and TRBJ2-2, is EAGVTQFPSHSVIEKGQTVTLRCDPISGHDNLYWYRRVMGKEIKFLLHFVKESKQDESGMPNNRFLAERTGGTYSTLKVQPAELEDSGVYFCASSQRGPTNTGELFFGEGSRLTVL.

This clonotype was detected a few times. The V call is TRBV19, the J call TRBJ2-2; 9 bases fit TRBD1. From germline, CDR1 is LNHDA and CDR2 SQIVND (reference sequence). V lost 11 bases and J lost 4; bases outside the gene matches: 2. There are 12 residues in the CDR3. The CDR3 reads CAGTGSTGELFF. In DNA form, the CDR3 reads TGTGCCGGGACAGGGAGCACCGGGGAGCTGTTTTTT.

With respect to this clonotype: It may be a read error: a sequence one base away is much more abundant. This sequence joins TRBV29-1 and TRBJ1-4, with D perhaps matching TRBD1 (6 bases). The CDR3 spans 14 residues. Germline V gene data show CDR1 as SQVTM and CDR2 as ANQGSEA. Trimming removed 3 bases at V and 3 bases at J, with 11 bases between. The CDR3 DNA follows: TGCAGCGTTGAGGTGGAGGGGGCTAATGAAAAACTGTTTTTT. This codes for CSVEVEGANEKLFF.

The V gene is TRBV2, the J gene TRBJ2-7; TRBD1 matches 8 bases. The CDR3 consists of 12 residues. CDR1 is SNHLY, CDR2 FYNNEI, per germline. The DNA for the CDR3 is TGTGCAAGTCAGGGGGCTACTCACGAGCAGTACTTC. This translates into CASQGATHEQYF. Full variable domain (missing parts from reference TRBV2 and TRBJ2-7): EPEVTQTPSHQVTQMGQEVILRCVPISNHLYFYWYRQILGQKVEFLVSFYNNEISEKSEIFDDQFSVERPDGSNFTLKIRSTKLEDSAMYFCASQGATHEQYFGPGTRLTVT.

The rearrangement links TRBV2 to TRBJ1-2, with TRBD1 matching 9 bases. From germline, CDR1 is SNHLY and CDR2 FYNNEI. This CDR3 has 13 amino acids. The V and J ends lost 8 bases and 3 bases, in that order; junction bases with no gene match: 4. Here the CDR3 DNA reads TGTGCCAGCTTCGACAGGGGGGACTATGGCTACACCTTC. Translation gives CASFDRGDYGYTF.

The V gene is TRBV15, the J gene TRBJ1-1; D gene unclear. CDR1 and CDR2 (germline): LNHNV, YYDKDF (reference sequence). The CDR3 is 13 amino acids. CDR3 in amino acids: CAFSRDIASEAFF. In nucleotides, the CDR3 is TGTGCTTTTAGCAGAGATATAGCAAGTGAAGCTTTCTTT. Full variable domain (remainder filled in from reference TRBV15 and TRBJ1-1): DAMVIQNPRYQVTQFGKPVTLSCSQTLNHNVMYWYQQKSSQAPKLLFHYYDKDFNNEADTPDNFQSRRPNTSFCFLDIRSPGLGDTAMYLCAFSRDIASEAFFGQGTRLTVV.

This rearrangement joins TRBV10-3 to TRBJ2-7; 12 bases fit TRBD2. Germline V gene sequence: CDR1 ENHRY, CDR2 SYGVKD. The CDR3 runs 14 residues. The V and J ends lost 9 bases and 1 base, in that order; junction bases with no gene match: 4. The CDR3 sequence is CAIGTSGQSYEQYF. The CDR3 nucleotides read TGTGCCATAGGGACTAGCGGGCAGTCCTACGAGCAGTACTTC.

Regarding this clonotype: Germline is not matched at one junction end, which may reflect a read error. CDR3 DNA: TGTGCCAGCAGCGGAGGAGGACTGGATGAGCAGTTCTTC. Translation gives CASSGGGLDEQFF. J is TRBJ2-1 and V is TRBV5-1; D may be TRBD2 (5 bases). The CDR3 is made up of 13 amino acids. CDR1 SGHRS and CDR2 YFSETQ come from the germline V gene. The variable domain in full, completed from reference TRBV5-1 and TRBJ2-1, reads KAGVTQTPRYLIKTRGQQVTLSCSPISGHRSVSWYQQTPGQGLQFLFEYFSETQRNKGNFPGRFSGRQFSNSRSEMNVSTLELGDSALYLCASSGGGLDEQFFGPGTRLTVL.

This clonotype appeared once. The chain links TRBV2 to TRBJ2-7; D gene ambiguous. The assigned J gene may be wrong: the sequence end matches TRBJ2-1 better. The CDR3 spans 11 residues. CDR1 SNHLY and CDR2 FYNNEI come from the germline V gene. CDR3 bases: TGTGCCAGCGGGCGTTACGGTGAGCAGTTCTTC. Translated: CASGRYGEQFF.

To note about this clonotype: This is likely a read error, given that the CDR3 carries no conserved phenylalanine or tryptophan at its end. The DNA is omitted, as the CDR3 cannot be located on it reliably, and the CDR3 follows TCRdb's listing. This sequence joins TRBV7-9 and TRBJ1-1; no DNA check was done on the table's D call, TRBD1. With termini counted, the CDR3 has 14 amino acids. CDR1 SEHNR and CDR2 FQNEAQ come from the germline V gene (reference sequence). This CDR3 reads CACSQQGLNTEAFL.

This clonotype was counted a few times. The rearrangement links TRBV2 to TRBJ2-7; 7 positions agree with TRBD2. V trimming: 5 bases; J trimming: 5 bases; junction bases outside the gene matches: 6. The germline V gene has CDR1 SNHLY and CDR2 FYNNEI. This CDR3 spans 13 amino acids. This CDR3 reads CASSTLGLDEQYF. In DNA, the CDR3 is TGTGCCAGCAGTACCCTCGGACTAGACGAGCAGTACTTC.

This clonotype was detected only a few times. The rearrangement uses TRBV7-9 and TRBJ1-2, with D maybe TRBD1 (5 bases). V was pared by 8 bases and J by 1 base, with 5 bases between. From germline, CDR1 is SEHNR and CDR2 FQNEAQ (reference sequence). The CDR3 runs to 11 residues. This CDR3 is CASQGNYGYTF. In DNA, the CDR3 is TGTGCCAGCCAGGGTAACTATGGCTACACCTTC.

The CDR3 region is CASFDTPMTSGRAGGTDTQYF. CDR3 nucleotides: TGTGCCAGCTTCGACACCCCCATGACTAGCGGGAGGGCCGGGGGCACAGATACGCAGTATTTT. The rearrangement links TRBV7-2 to TRBJ2-3; 14 positions agree with TRBD2. The CDR3 totals 21 residues. V was pared by 8 bases and J by 1 base, with 20 bases of the junction left unmatched. CDR1 and CDR2 (germline): SGHTA, FQGNSA. Full variable domain (remainder filled in from reference TRBV7-2 and TRBJ2-3): GAGVSQSPSNKVTEKGKDVELRCDPISGHTALYWYRQSLGQGLEFLIYFQGNSAPDKSGLPSDRFSAERTGGSVSTLTIQRTQQEDSAVYLCASFDTPMTSGRAGGTDTQYFGPGTRLTVL.